The entry below gives a single T cell receptor beta chain sequence along with its context. Its specific antigen is unknown. No qualities accompany the bases; no much larger clone lies one base away. CDR1 WSHSY and CDR2 SAAADI are derived from the germline V gene. V and J are trimmed by 2 bases and 8 bases, and the gene matches miss 6 bases of the junction. The CDR3 holds 15 amino acids from the cysteine to the phenylalanine. Only CDR3 DNA is held: 45 bases, read in frame from base 1. The data were obtained in a study of CD8 T cells in ankylosing spondylitis (dated by TCRdb to the late 2010s). About the investigation overall: To find TCR variants linked to disease, the study profiled T cell receptor beta repertoires in ankylosing spondylitis patients and healthy donors. The full study cohort was made up of about two dozen ankylosing spondylitis patients and 108 healthy donors. Peripheral blood was sampled, and synovial fluid was additionally collected from ankylosing spondylitis patients.

TCRdb names Illumina HiSeq 2500 as the instrument used. Quantitative 5'-RACE with molecular barcodes was the method used to prepare the TCR beta libraries. On the study's bioinformatics: To identify disease-linked TCR variants, a new computational method was used, one built on a probabilistic model of VDJ rearrangement. TCRdb reprocessing: public reads trimmed at Q25 with fastp, clones called with MiXCR, in-frame beta chains kept. Identical CDR3 protein sequences are pooled into one entry, listed with their most common genes and DNA. Here the V and J calls rest on TCRdb's processing, not on the authors' analysis. The sample includes 200,000 or so distinct CDR3 sequences, with 10% to 15% observed a single time. Roughly 9.6% of the sample is in the top ten clones. The study at large found these results: Some motif variants were previously reported in synovial fluid and blood of reactive arthritis patients, suggesting common disease-initiation mechanisms. A TCR beta motif of about 8 highly homologous amino acid variants appeared characteristic of blood from ankylosing spondylitis patients. According to the report, matched synovial fluid samples from ankylosing spondylitis patients were significantly enriched for the disease-linked clones. The disease-linked clones showed a CD8+ phenotype and occurred at relatively low frequencies in peripheral blood.

Sequencing was done on a sample of blood, either unsorted or a sorted T cell fraction (not recorded which). The TCR comes from a female donor with ankylosing spondylitis or in good health (not recorded which). The chain is made from TRBV10-2 and TRBJ2-6; TRBD1 fits 7 bases in the junction. The CDR3: CASSEPTGRSNVLTF. The nucleotides read TGCGCCAGCAGTGAGCCGACAGGGCGGTCCAACGTCCTGACTTTC.